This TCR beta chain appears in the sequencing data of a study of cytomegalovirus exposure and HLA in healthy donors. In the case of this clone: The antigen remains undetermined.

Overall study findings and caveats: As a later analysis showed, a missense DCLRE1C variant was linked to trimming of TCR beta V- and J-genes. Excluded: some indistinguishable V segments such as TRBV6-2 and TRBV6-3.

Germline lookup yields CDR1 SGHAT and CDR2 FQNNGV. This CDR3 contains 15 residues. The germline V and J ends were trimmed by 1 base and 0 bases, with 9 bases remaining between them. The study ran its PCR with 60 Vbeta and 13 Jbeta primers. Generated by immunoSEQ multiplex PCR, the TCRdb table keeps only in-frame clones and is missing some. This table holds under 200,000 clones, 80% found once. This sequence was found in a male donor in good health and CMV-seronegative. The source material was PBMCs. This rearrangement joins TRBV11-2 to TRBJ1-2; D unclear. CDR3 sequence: CASSLVRLANYGYTF. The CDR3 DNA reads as TGTGCCAGCAGCTTAGTGAGGTTAGCTAACTATGGCTACACCTTC.